The clone carrying this T cell receptor beta chain was counted many times. As yet, its antigen is unknown. This specimen belongs to a study of human T cells and chemical hapten exposure. Findings and caveats of the study: Donors, who had alopecia, may show an immune response that differs from healthy people's. Expanded TCRs produced significantly more large CDR3 similarity clusters than controls did. With regard to DPC sensitization, TCRs above 1 in 1000 frequency did not change.

Time point here: patch test 2, 6 weeks after DPC sensitization. The treatment was: therapeutic diphenylcyclopropenone sensitization with weekly scalp DPC. Unseparated into fractions, whole blood served as the source from which total RNA was extracted. The CDR3 is 16 residues long. V lost 6 bases to trimming and J lost 0 bases, with 16 bases between them. The V gene's germline CDR1 is SGHRS and CDR2 YFSETQ. TCRdb independently ran MiXCR on the RACE reads; one entry per CDR3 protein. The sample includes approximately 87,000 distinct CDR3 sequences, approximately 10% of them seen just once. This specimen was whole blood, taken in connection with sensitization to the hapten diphenylcyclopropenone (DPC). V is TRBV5-1 and J is TRBJ2-1; D call uncertain. The receptor was isolated from a woman in her thirties or forties with alopecia areata. Some clones in this sample may be carry-over from other donors' samples. CDR3 residues: CASTSDPFSSYNEQFF. CDR3 coding DNA: TGCGCCAGCACCTCAGACCCTTTTAGCTCCTACAATGAGCAGTTCTTC.